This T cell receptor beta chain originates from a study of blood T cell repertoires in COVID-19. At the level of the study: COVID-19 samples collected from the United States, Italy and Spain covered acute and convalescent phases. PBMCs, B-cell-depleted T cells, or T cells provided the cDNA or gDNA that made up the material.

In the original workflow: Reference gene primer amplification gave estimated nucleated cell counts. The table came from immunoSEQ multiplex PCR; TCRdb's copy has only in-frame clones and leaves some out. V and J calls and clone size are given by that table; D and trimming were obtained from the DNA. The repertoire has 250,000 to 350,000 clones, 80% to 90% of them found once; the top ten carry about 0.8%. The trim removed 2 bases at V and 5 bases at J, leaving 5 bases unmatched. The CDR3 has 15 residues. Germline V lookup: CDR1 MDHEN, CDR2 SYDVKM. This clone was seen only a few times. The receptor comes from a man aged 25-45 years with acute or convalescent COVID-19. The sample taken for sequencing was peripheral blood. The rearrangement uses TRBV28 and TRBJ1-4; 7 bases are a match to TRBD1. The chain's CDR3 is CASSLRGQMNEKLFF. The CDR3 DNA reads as TGTGCCAGCAGTTTACGGGGACAGATGAATGAAAAACTGTTTTTT.